This T cell receptor (beta chain) was obtained from a study of blood T cell dynamics during melanoma immunotherapy (dated by TCRdb to the early 2020s). With regard to the full study: Patients had metastatic melanoma and received first-line pembrolizumab or nivolumab plus ipilimumab as standard of care in the United Kingdom. Consecutive patients formed a training cohort, and a further independent group of patients from the same centre was pooled into an external validation set. To identify early correlates of response, the study profiled peripheral T cell receptor repertoires in patients with metastatic melanoma before and after one cycle of checkpoint inhibitor therapy.

From the cysteine through the phenylalanine, the CDR3 covers 15 amino acids. Solely the CDR3 DNA is kept, with 45 bases framed from the first base. Taken from the germline V gene, the CDR1 and CDR2 loops are SGHRS and YFSETQ. Ends trimmed: V by 4 bases, J by 2 bases; bases unmatched to a gene: 8. The research as a whole found: The relatively small sample size was acknowledged as a potential limitation on generalization of the results. A bifurcated reorganization of the PBMC repertoire at W3, with increased clonality or increased diversity, was observed in patients who later achieved disease control, unlike in progressors. The study could not determine whether the T cell clones driving repertoire changes were melanoma-specific or reflected general immune activation.

The time point label corresponds to: pre-treatment baseline. Blood samples were taken before treatment (T0) and at week 3 (W3), following the first cycle of checkpoint blockade. Except for two patients with rapid clinical progression, response was assessed 12 weeks after the first infusion by RECIST 1.1; disease control meant complete response, partial response or stable disease. Patients were excluded for prior systemic cancer treatment, concomitant immunosuppressant therapy or synchronous other active malignancies. To track both circulating cells and T cell turnover, TCR beta was sequenced from bulk PBMC as well as from plasma cell-free DNA. PBMC were isolated from blood with Lymphoprep and SepMate tubes, followed by red cell lysis. QIAamp DNA Blood Mini kits were used to extract DNA from PBMC and sorted T cell subsets. A word on this clone: It lacks a known antigen. No base-level quality is on record; no much larger clone is a single base apart.

Every bulk PBMC sample was loaded with the same fixed amount of 350 to 450 ng of DNA. TCR beta CDR3 sequences were amplified from genomic DNA using the immunoSEQ TCRb Assay kit according to manufacturer instructions. The KAPA Library Quantification Kit for Illumina platforms was used to quantify the pooled libraries by qPCR. Pooled libraries were sequenced on an Illumina NextSeq 500, clustered at roughly 0.55-1.2 pM. Per the authors' processing: Analysis of the TCR data relied on immunoSEQ ANALYZER and the R LymphoSeq package. A rearrangement efficiency score was calculated as productive divided by the sum of productive and non-productive CDR3 sequences. Clonality was measured with the Gini coefficient and diversity with the Renyi index at alpha=1, and both measures were compared pairwise between timepoints within each patient. In LymphoSeq, clonal relatedness was computed with an edit distance of 3 and repertoire similarity was computed with the Bhattacharyya coefficient. Linear discriminant analysis on week-3 changes in clonality and diversity was built with the R MASS and caret packages to classify response. Here the immuneACCESS table is served through TCRdb, limited to in-frame sequences with V and J called. Missing clones are a known gap in these copies; in checked studies unresolved V genes cover under half, and the rest lacks a known reason. The V and J calls and clone size are taken from that table; D and trimming were inferred from the DNA. For this sample the table gives roughly 9,700 clones, of which roughly nine tenths were detected only once. The ten largest account for 9.5% to 10% of the sample.

This sequence originates from a human donor with melanoma. The starting material was blood, obtained from a patient treated with checkpoint blockade. The chain links TRBV5-1 with TRBJ2-7, and 8 junctional nucleotides match TRBD2. The CDR3 region: CASSLTSGVTYEQYF. The nucleotide sequence reads as follows: TGCGCCAGCAGCCTAACTAGCGGTGTTACCTACGAGCAGTACTTC.